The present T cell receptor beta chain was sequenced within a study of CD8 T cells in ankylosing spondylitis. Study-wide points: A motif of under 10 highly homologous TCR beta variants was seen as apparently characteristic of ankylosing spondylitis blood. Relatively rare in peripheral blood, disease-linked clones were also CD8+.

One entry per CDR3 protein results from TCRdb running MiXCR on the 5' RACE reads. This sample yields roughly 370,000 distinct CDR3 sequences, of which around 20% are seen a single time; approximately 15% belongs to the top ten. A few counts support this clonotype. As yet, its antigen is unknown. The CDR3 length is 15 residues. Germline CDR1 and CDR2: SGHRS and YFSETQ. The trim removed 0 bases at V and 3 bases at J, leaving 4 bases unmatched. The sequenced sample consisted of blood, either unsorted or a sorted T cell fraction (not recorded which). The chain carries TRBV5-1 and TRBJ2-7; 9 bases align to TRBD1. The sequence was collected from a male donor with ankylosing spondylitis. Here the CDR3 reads CASSLEMGQGYEQYF. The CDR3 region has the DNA TGCGCCAGCAGCTTGGAGATGGGACAGGGCTACGAGCAGTACTTC.